This TCR beta chain came from a study of T-cell reconstitution after alpha-beta-depleted transplantation in children. Unique molecular identifiers were used in preparing the TCRbeta library. TCRdb analysed the PCR reads with MiXCR anew, one entry per CDR3 protein. The sample lists 190,000 or so distinct CDR3 sequences; around 7% were seen once. This clonotype was counted at least ten times. Looked up from germline, CDR1 is SGHRS and CDR2 is YFSETQ. This CDR3 contains 13 residues. V was shortened by 1 base and J by 6 bases, with 10 bases between the two germline ends. The input for sequencing was PBMCs from the stem cell graft donor, taken from the stem cell graft. The rearrangement links TRBV5-1 to TRBJ1-2, with D perhaps TRBD1 (6 bases). This clonotype was obtained from a human donor who donated a stem cell graft to a child with Wiskott-Aldrich syndrome. CDR3 amino acids: CASSLQGMDGYTF. The CDR3 nucleotides read TGCGCCAGCAGCTTGCAGGGGATGGATGGCTACACCTTC.